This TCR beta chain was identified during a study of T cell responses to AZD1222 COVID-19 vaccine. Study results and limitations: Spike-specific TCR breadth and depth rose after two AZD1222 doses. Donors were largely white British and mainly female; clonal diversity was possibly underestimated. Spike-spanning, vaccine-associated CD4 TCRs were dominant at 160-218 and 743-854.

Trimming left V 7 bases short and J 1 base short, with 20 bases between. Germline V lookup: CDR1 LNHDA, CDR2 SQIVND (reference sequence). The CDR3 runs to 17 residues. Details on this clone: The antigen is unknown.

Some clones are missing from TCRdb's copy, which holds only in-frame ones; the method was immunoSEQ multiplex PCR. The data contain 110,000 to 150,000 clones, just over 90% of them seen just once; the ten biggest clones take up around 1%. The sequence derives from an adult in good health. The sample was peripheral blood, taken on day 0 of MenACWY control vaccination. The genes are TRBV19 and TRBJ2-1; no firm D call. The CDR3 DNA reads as TGTGCCAGTACCCTCCGATCACGGTACCTTTCCTACAATGAGCAGTTCTTC. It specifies CASTLRSRYLSYNEQFF.